The clone carrying this T cell receptor beta chain has at least ten counts. V trimming: 0 bases; J trimming: 3 bases; junction bases outside the gene matches: 6. Per the germline V gene, CDR1 is SGHKS and CDR2 is YYEKEE (reference sequence). This CDR3 is 16 amino acids long. From the RT-PCR reads, TCRdb called clonotypes with MiXCR, one entry per CDR3 protein. The table has almost 700,000 distinct CDR3 sequences, 13% to 15% seen once. The chain recombines TRBV5-5 with TRBJ2-3, with TRBD1 matching over 8 bases. This clonotype was obtained from a female donor in good health, serving as a healthy control. The sample taken for sequencing was memory CD4+ T cells from blood. CDR3 amino acids: CASSLVAGGATDTQYF. The DNA of the CDR3 is TGTGCCAGCAGCTTGGTGGCAGGGGGCGCGACAGATACGCAGTATTTT.